Shown below are 8 T cell receptor beta chains from a single sample sequenced in a study of blood T cell repertoires in COVID-19. The method was immunoSEQ multiplex PCR; TCRdb's version includes in-frame clones alone and lacks a portion of them. The repertoire holds 200,000 to 300,000 clones, with roughly 81% as singletons. Sequenced sample: peripheral blood. Receptor source: a man in his fifties or sixties with acute or convalescent COVID-19.

The table lists this clone with a count of one. The chain uses TRBV6-1 and TRBJ2-4; TRBD2 aligns across 9 bases. In germline, CDR1 is MNHNS, CDR2 SASEGT. The CDR3 covers 15 residues. V lost 2 bases, J lost 5 bases, and 4 bases stayed unmatched. As DNA, the CDR3 is TGTGCCAGCAGTGAACCGGGACTAGCAGAAAACATTCAGTACTTC. This codes for CASSEPGLAENIQYF.

This chain joins TRBV28 and TRBJ1-4, with a possible D match to TRBD1 (6 bases). The CDR3 is 13 residues long. Trimming shortened V by 8 bases and J by 3 bases, and 10 bases separated the two germline ends. CDR1 and CDR2 (germline): MDHEN, SYDVKM. This CDR3 is CASRGAPNEKLFF. As DNA, the CDR3 is TGTGCCAGCCGGGGGGCCCCTAATGAAAAACTGTTTTTT. The full variable domain, completed using reference TRBV28 and TRBJ1-4, is DVKVTQSSRYLVKRTGEKVFLECVQDMDHENMFWYRQDPGLGLRLIYFSYDVKMKEKGDIPEGYSVSREKKERFSLILESASTNQTSMYLCASRGAPNEKLFFGSGTQLSVL.

V gene TRBV19 combines with J gene TRBJ2-7, with 12 bases identical to TRBD1. This CDR3 comprises 14 residues. V was clipped by 5 bases and J by 5 bases; unmatched bases: 4. Germline V lookup: CDR1 LNHDA, CDR2 SQIVND (reference sequence). The CDR3 bases are TGTGCCAGTAGTTTGGGACAGGGGGCGGACGAGCAGTACTTC. Residues: CASSLGQGADEQYF.

The CDR3 here is CASSLYSPTSVGTDTQYF. In DNA form, the CDR3 reads TGCGCCAGCAGCTTGTATTCCCCTACTAGCGTGGGCACAGATACGCAGTATTTT. This chain connects TRBV5-1 to TRBJ2-3; TRBD2 matches 7 bases. Germline V gene data show CDR1 as SGHRS and CDR2 as YFSETQ. The CDR3 has 18 residues. V lost 1 base and J lost 1; bases outside the gene matches: 12.

As to this clone: At one boundary the junction diverges from the germline segment, which might be a read error. The rearrangement links TRBV10-3 to TRBJ2-2; TRBD1 agrees at 8 bases. In germline, CDR1 is ENHRY, CDR2 SYGVKD. There are 18 residues in the CDR3. As DNA, the CDR3 is TGTGCCATCAGTGAGTCGACGTGGGGACAGGCGAAAACCGGGGAGCTGTTTTTT. Protein product: CAISESTWGQAKTGELFF.

This clone was recorded only once. The rearrangement uses TRBV4-2 and TRBJ2-7, with TRBD1 identical over 9 bases. CDR3 length: 15 amino acids. V shed 1 base and J 2 bases; nucleotides not matched to a gene: 3. Germline V CDR1 and CDR2: LGHNA, YNFKEQ. The CDR3 spells CASSQARDRAYEQYF. CDR3 in DNA: TGTGCCAGCAGCCAAGCCCGGGACAGGGCCTACGAGCAGTACTTC.

The V call is TRBV30, the J call TRBJ1-2; D ambiguous. The CDR3 has 13 residues. The germline gives CDR1 GTSNPN, CDR2 SVGIG (reference sequence). V shed 2 bases and J shed 4 bases, with 11 bases lying between them. The CDR3 DNA reads as TGTGCCTGGAGTTTCGAGGCTAGCTATGGCTACACCTTC. Translating it yields CAWSFEASYGYTF.

This clone was seen only once. CDR3 sequence reads: CASSLGFSSYNEQFF. The CDR3 DNA reads TGTGCCAGCAGCTTAGGCTTTTCCTCCTACAATGAGCAGTTCTTC. This rearrangement joins TRBV13 to TRBJ2-1; D gene unclear. The CDR3 length is 15 residues. V lost 0 bases, J lost 0 bases, and 6 bases lay in between. Germline V CDR1 and CDR2: PRHDT, FYEKMQ (reference sequence).